The rows below give T cell receptor beta chains drawn from one sample of a study of shared clonotypes between healthy human individuals. TCRdb keeps only in-frame clones here, not all; method: immunoSEQ multiplex PCR. The sample holds about 2 million clones, less than 95% seen once. Sequencing used naive CD8+ T cells sorted from blood. Receptors originate from a man between 18 and 35 years old in good health. CDR3s include the opening cysteine and the closing phenylalanine or tryptophan. Fields, in order: J gene, clone size, D gene, V gene, CDR3 protein, CDR3 DNA. The D gene is left open where the match is weak. A row's size may be missing; if present it is once, few, many or a size class.

>TRBJ2-5|.|TRBD2|TRBV19
CASSIVGGGAQETQYF
TGTGCCAGTAGTATAGTGGGCGGGGGGGCTCAAGAGACCCAGTACTTC
>TRBJ1-6|.|TRBD1|TRBV27
CASSLSQGANSPLHF
TGTGCCAGCAGTTTATCGCAGGGGGCCAATTCACCCCTCCACTTT
>TRBJ2-5|.|.|TRBV29-1
CSAEATGLWETQYF
TGCAGCGCTGAGGCTACAGGGCTTTGGGAGACCCAGTACTTC
>TRBJ2-5|.|.|TRBV28
CASSPPEGETQYF
TGTGCCAGCAGTCCCCCGGAGGGAGAGACCCAGTACTTC
>TRBJ2-2|.|TRBD2|TRBV19
CARPARSSGGARTGELFF
TGTGCCAGACCCGCTCGGTCTAGCGGGGGGGCACGGACCGGGGAGCTGTTTTTT
>TRBJ2-7|.|TRBD1|TRBV15
CATSRGDSTYEQYF
TGTGCCACCAGCAGAGGGGACAGCACCTACGAGCAGTACTTC
>TRBJ2-3|.|TRBD2|TRBV9
CASTPGGWGGDTQYF
TGTGCCAGCACCCCCGGAGGGTGGGGGGGAGATACGCAGTATTTT
>TRBJ1-1|once|.|TRBV11-2
CASSLLEGTEAFF
TGTGCCAGCAGCTTATTAGAGGGAACTGAAGCTTTCTTT
>TRBJ2-5|.|.|TRBV7-9
CASSSPRSVGGETQYF
TGTGCCAGCAGCTCCCCCCGCTCGGTGGGGGGAGAGACCCAGTACTTC
>TRBJ1-1|.|.|TRBV30
CAWAPAENTEAFF
TGTGCCTGGGCCCCAGCTGAAAACACTGAAGCTTTCTTT
>TRBJ1-1|.|TRBD1|TRBV10-2
CATDEGAGAFF
TGCGCCACGGATGAGGGGGCGGGAGCTTTCTTT
>TRBJ2-1|.|.|TRBV2
CASTPVPSGSGDEQFF
TGTGCCAGCACCCCTGTCCCCTCTGGGAGTGGCGATGAGCAGTTCTTC
>TRBJ2-3|.|TRBD2|TRBV9
CASSLRTSGAPDTQYF
TGTGCCAGCAGCTTGAGGACTAGCGGGGCCCCAGATACGCAGTATTTT
>TRBJ1-1|.|.|TRBV7-9
CASSLGPTVLMNTEAFF
TGTGCCAGCAGCTTAGGCCCGACAGTACTCATGAACACTGAAGCTTTCTTT
>TRBJ1-4|once|TRBD1|TRBV30
CASRETGTGYEKLFF
TGTGCCTCCAGAGAGACCGGGACAGGGTATGAAAAACTGTTTTTT